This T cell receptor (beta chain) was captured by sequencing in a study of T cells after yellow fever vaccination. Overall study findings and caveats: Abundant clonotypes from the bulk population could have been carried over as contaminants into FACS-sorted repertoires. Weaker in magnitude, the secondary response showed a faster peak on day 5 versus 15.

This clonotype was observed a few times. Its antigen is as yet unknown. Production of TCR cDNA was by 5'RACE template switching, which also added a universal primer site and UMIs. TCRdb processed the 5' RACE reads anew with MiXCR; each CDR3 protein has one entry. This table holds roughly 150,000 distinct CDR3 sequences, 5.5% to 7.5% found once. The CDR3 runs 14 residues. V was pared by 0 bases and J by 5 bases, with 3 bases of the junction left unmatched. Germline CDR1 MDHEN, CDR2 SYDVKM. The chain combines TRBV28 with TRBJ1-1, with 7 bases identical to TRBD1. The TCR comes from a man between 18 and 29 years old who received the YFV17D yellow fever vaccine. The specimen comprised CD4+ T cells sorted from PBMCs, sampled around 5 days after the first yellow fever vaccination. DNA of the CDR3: TGTGCCAGCAGTTTATGGACAGGGTATACTGAAGCTTTCTTT. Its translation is CASSLWTGYTEAFF. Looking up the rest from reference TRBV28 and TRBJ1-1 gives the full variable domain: DVKVTQSSRYLVKRTGEKVFLECVQDMDHENMFWYRQDPGLGLRLIYFSYDVKMKEKGDIPEGYSVSREKKERFSLILESASTNQTSMYLCASSLWTGYTEAFFGQGTRLTVV.